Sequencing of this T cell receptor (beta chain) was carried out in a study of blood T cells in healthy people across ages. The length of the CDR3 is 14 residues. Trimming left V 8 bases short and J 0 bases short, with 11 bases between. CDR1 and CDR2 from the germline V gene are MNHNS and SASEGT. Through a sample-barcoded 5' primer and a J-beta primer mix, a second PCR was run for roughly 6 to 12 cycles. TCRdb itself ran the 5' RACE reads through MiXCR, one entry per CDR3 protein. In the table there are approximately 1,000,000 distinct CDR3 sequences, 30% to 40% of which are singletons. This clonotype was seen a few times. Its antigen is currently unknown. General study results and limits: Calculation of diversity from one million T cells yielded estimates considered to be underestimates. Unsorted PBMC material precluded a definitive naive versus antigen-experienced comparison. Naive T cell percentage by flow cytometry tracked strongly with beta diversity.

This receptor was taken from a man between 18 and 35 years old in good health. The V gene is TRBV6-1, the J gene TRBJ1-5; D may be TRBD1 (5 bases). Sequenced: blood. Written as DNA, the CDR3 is TGTGCCAGCGGGACCGGGTCTAGCAATCAGCCCCAGCATTTT. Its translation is CASGTGSSNQPQHF.